This T cell receptor (beta chain) was obtained from a study of T cells after yellow fever vaccination. This clonotype showed up many times. Using its own MiXCR run on the 5' RACE reads, TCRdb lists one record per CDR3 protein. The sample includes over 25,000 distinct CDR3 sequences, under 7% of them seen just once. With 3 bases clipped from V and 5 bases from J, the junction kept 3 bases outside the gene matches. This CDR3 contains 14 residues. Per the germline V gene, CDR1 is SGHTA and CDR2 is FQGNSA. Here the sequenced sample was PBMCs, either bulk or a sorted T-cell subset (CD4+, CD8+, memory, or dextramer-sorted; not recorded which), taken 15 days after the yellow fever booster vaccination. The sequence came from a man between 25 and 39 years old who received the YFV17D yellow fever vaccine. The chain has TRBV7-2 and TRBJ2-1; 8 positions agree with TRBD2. CDR3 protein: CASSLTSDNNEQFF. DNA for the CDR3: TGTGCCAGCAGCTTGACTAGCGACAACAATGAGCAGTTCTTC.